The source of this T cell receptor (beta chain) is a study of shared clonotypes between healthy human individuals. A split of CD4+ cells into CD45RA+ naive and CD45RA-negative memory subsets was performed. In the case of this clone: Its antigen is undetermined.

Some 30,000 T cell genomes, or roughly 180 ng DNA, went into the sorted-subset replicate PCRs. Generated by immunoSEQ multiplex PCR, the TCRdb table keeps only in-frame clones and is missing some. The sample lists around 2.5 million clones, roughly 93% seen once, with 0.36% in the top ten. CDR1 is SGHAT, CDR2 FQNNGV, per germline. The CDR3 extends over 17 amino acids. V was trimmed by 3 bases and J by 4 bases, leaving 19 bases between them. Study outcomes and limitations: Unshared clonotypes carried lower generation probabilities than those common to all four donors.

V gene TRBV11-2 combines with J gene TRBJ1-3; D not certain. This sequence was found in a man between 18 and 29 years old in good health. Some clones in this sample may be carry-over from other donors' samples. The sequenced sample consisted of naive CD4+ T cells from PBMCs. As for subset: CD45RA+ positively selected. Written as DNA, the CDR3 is TGTGCCAGCAGCTTCATCAGGAGCCCAAATGGAGGAAACACCATATATTTT. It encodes CASSFIRSPNGGNTIYF. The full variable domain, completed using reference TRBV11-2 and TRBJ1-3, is EAGVAQSPRYKIIEKRQSVAFWCNPISGHATLYWYQQILGQGPKLLIQFQNNGVVDDSQLPKDRFSAERLKGVDSTLKIQPAKLEDSAVYLCASSFIRSPNGGNTIYFGEGSWLTVV.